These 17 T cell receptor beta chains came from one sample sequenced in a study of molecular identifiers for immune sequencing clone quantification. TCRdb redid the calling of the PCR reads with MiXCR, one entry per CDR3 protein. The sample lists about 510,000 distinct CDR3 sequences, about a quarter occurring once. The material sequenced was naive CD8+ T cells from blood, with Jurkat cell RNA spiked in. Described subset: FACS-sorted CD8+CD4-CCR7+CD45RA+ naive T cells. The receptors were sampled from a human donor in good health. Some libraries in this study had Jurkat cell RNA spiked in.

This clonotype has only a few counts. The chain joins TRBV19 to TRBJ1-5; TRBD1 is a possible D gene (5 bases). V gave up 2 bases and J gave up 4 bases, with 12 bases separating them. Germline CDR1 and CDR2: LNHDA and SQIVND (reference sequence). The CDR3 extends over 15 amino acids. The CDR3 spells CASSIFGGRNQPQHF. The DNA of the CDR3 is TGTGCCAGTAGTATATTCGGGGGACGGAATCAGCCCCAGCATTTT.

The rearrangement uses TRBV28 and TRBJ2-7, with 8 bases that match TRBD2. This CDR3 spans 14 amino acids. Germline CDR1 reads MDHEN; CDR2 reads SYDVKM. With V trimmed by 2 bases and J by 4 bases, 4 bases remained unmatched. This chain's CDR3 is CASSLPGGPYEQYF. DNA of the CDR3: TGTGCCAGCAGTTTACCGGGAGGGCCTTACGAGCAGTACTTC.

This chain uses TRBV4-3 with TRBJ2-7; D assignment may be TRBD1 or TRBD2 (6 bases each). Germline V gene lookup returns CDR1 LGHNA and CDR2 YSLEER. The CDR3 totals 15 residues. V was cut by 3 bases and J by 2 bases, with 14 bases left in between. The CDR3 nucleotides are TGCGCCAGCAGCCAGTCTAAGGGGGGAGCCTACGAGCAGTACTTC. It translates to CASSQSKGGAYEQYF.

This clonotype was detected ten times or more. The V and J genes are TRBV4-1 and TRBJ2-7, with 12 bases matching TRBD1. Trimming cost V 5 bases and J 2 bases; bases outside gene matches: 1. Germline V CDR1 and CDR2: MGHRA, YSYEKL. The CDR3 has 14 amino acids. The CDR3 DNA reads as TGCGCCAGCAGCTGGGACAGGGGGCCCTACGAGCAGTACTTC. Protein sequence: CASSWDRGPYEQYF.

As for this clonotype: A much more abundant neighbour one base away suggests this may be a read error. The DNA for the CDR3 is TGTGCCAGCAGCTTTTTCCCACTAACATTGGACGCTGAAGCTTTCTTT. Translating it yields CASSFFPLTLDAEAFF. V gene TRBV13 combines with J gene TRBJ1-1; D unclear. The V end was cut by 3 bases, the J end by 6 bases, with 20 bases between. The CDR3 contains 16 residues. Per the germline V gene, CDR1 is PRHDT and CDR2 is FYEKMQ (reference sequence).

Many counts were recorded for this clonotype. This chain connects TRBV7-9 to TRBJ1-5, with TRBD1 matching 7 bases. Germline V gene sequence: CDR1 SEHNR, CDR2 FQNEAQ (reference sequence). The CDR3 sequence is 14 residues long. Unmatched junction bases numbered 0, after V lost 4 bases and J lost 0 bases. The CDR3 region is CASSSGGSNQPQHF. The CDR3 DNA follows: TGTGCCAGCAGCTCAGGGGGTAGCAATCAGCCCCAGCATTTT.

The chain has TRBV3-1 and TRBJ2-3; 13 bases are a match to TRBD2. This CDR3 is built from 17 residues. Germline CDR1 LGHDT, CDR2 YNNKEL (reference sequence). Trimming removed 4 bases from V and 2 bases from J; junction bases left unmatched: 6. The CDR3 here is CASSLGTSGAPTDTQYF. Here the CDR3 DNA reads TGTGCCAGCAGCCTTGGGACTAGCGGGGCCCCCACAGATACGCAGTATTTT.

The chain joins TRBV7-9 to TRBJ2-2, with D tentatively TRBD1 (6 bases). Germline lookup yields CDR1 SEHNR and CDR2 FQNEAQ (reference sequence). The CDR3 sequence is 15 residues long. Trimming took 4 bases from V and 2 from J, leaving 11 bases between them. The CDR3, as DNA: TGTGCCAGCAGCTCAGGGACACTCAACACCGGGGAGCTGTTTTTT. Amino acids: CASSSGTLNTGELFF.

Regarding this clonotype: Given a much more abundant clone one base away, this may be a read error. This chain joins TRBV11-2 and TRBJ2-6; 7 bases align to TRBD2. The CDR3 is made up of 16 amino acids. Looked up from germline, CDR1 is SGHAT and CDR2 is FQNNGV. This chain's CDR3 is CAGSLVGRAGANVLTF. For the CDR3, the DNA is TGTGCCGGCAGCTTAGTGGGGAGGGCTGGGGCCAACGTCCTGACTTTC.

Of note for this clonotype: The CDR3 ends on some other residue instead of the conserved phenylalanine or tryptophan, so this is likely a read error. V usage is TRBV7-3 and J usage is TRBJ2-7, with 14 bases that match TRBD2. Germline assignment: CDR1 SGHTA and CDR2 FQGTGA. V trimming: 7 bases; J trimming: 5 bases; junction bases outside the gene matches: 7. The CDR3 sequence is 15 residues long. In DNA form, the CDR3 reads TGTGCCAGCACCCTTGGACTAGCGGGGGGTAACGAGCAGTACCTC. It codes for CASTLGLAGGNEQYL.

This clonotype was counted only a few times. The chain is built from TRBV5-6 and TRBJ1-4; D perhaps matches TRBD1 (5 bases). Trimming took 2 bases from V and 4 from J, leaving 15 bases between them. Germline loops: CDR1 SGHDT, CDR2 YYEEEE. The CDR3 has 16 amino acids. Here the CDR3 reads CASSFGLAGFNEKLFF. DNA of the CDR3: TGTGCCAGCAGCTTCGGTTTGGCAGGGTTTAATGAAAAACTGTTTTTT.

The chain joins TRBV19 to TRBJ1-5, with TRBD1 matching 11 bases. Germline V lookup: CDR1 LNHDA, CDR2 SQIVND (reference sequence). Trimming took 4 bases from V and 4 from J; bases not matched to a gene: 9. The CDR3 sequence is 17 residues long. The CDR3 region is CASSSGQGAVGNQPQHF. CDR3 nucleotides: TGTGCCAGTAGTAGCGGACAGGGGGCGGTTGGGAATCAGCCCCAGCATTTT.

This clonotype has more than one count but fewer than ten. The V gene is TRBV2, the J gene TRBJ1-4; D possibly corresponds to TRBD1 (5 bases). The CDR3 runs to 12 residues. Trimming removed 7 bases at V and 5 bases at J, with 8 bases between. The V gene's germline CDR1 is SNHLY and CDR2 FYNNEI. CDR3 residues: CASIGGNEKLFF. The CDR3, as DNA: TGTGCCAGCATTGGGGGAAATGAAAAACTGTTTTTT.

This clonotype was detected ten times or more. The chain links TRBV27 to TRBJ2-3; 8 bases agree with TRBD1. J was trimmed by 1 base and V by 6 bases; bases with no gene match: 6. The CDR3 sequence is 15 residues long. Germline V gives CDR1 MNHEY, CDR2 SMNVEV (reference sequence). The CDR3 bases are TGTGCCAGCAGACCGATGACAGGGGGCACAGATACGCAGTATTTT. It codes for CASRPMTGGTDTQYF.

This clonotype has a count of ten or more. The J gene is TRBJ2-3, the V gene TRBV4-3; a weak D match, TRBD1 (5 bases). The CDR3 consists of 14 residues. V was pared by 1 base and J by 4 bases, with 9 bases between. Germline-derived CDR1 and CDR2 are LGHNA and YSLEER. CDR3 sequence: CASSQVTGADTQYF. The CDR3 DNA follows: TGCGCCAGCAGCCAAGTCACAGGTGCAGATACGCAGTATTTT.

Of note for this clonotype: A much larger clone lies one base from this, so it may be a read error. The rearrangement links TRBV28 to TRBJ2-3; possible D gene TRBD2, 5 bases. Germline values: CDR1 MDHEN, CDR2 SYDVKM. The V end was cut by 7 bases, the J end by 4 bases, with 18 bases between. This CDR3 region has 15 residues. The CDR3 DNA sequence: TGTGCCAGCACCATAAGCGAGGGTAGCGCAGATACGCAGTATTTT. The encoded protein is CASTISEGSADTQYF.

This clonotype appeared many times. CDR3 in amino acids: CSVPGQGREQYF. The CDR3 DNA reads as TGCAGCGTCCCGGGACAGGGGCGCGAGCAGTACTTC. The chain uses TRBV29-1 and TRBJ2-7, with 10 bases lining up with TRBD1. Trimming cost V 6 bases and J 6 bases; bases outside gene matches: 5. The CDR3 spans 12 residues. Germline CDR1 SQVTM, CDR2 ANQGSEA.